Listed here are 15 T cell receptor beta chains from one sample, sequenced in a study of blood T cell repertoires in COVID-19 (dated by TCRdb to 2019 to 2021). Library preparation employed the immunoSEQ multiplex PCR assay. TCRdb took this table from immuneACCESS and kept in-frame rearrangements with V and J called. Such tables lack part of the clones; where checked against another copy, unresolved V genes explain under half of the gap, and the rest is unexplained. The sample contains about 200,000 clones, 65% to 80% of them found a single time. The ten largest clones represent approximately 16% of the sample. Specimen: PBMCs or T cells enriched from blood (not recorded which). The receptors come from a woman in her fifties or sixties with acute COVID-19.

This clone was detected only once. The chain recombines TRBV12-3 or TRBV12-4 with TRBJ2-5; D gene uncertain. CDR3 length equals 12 residues. With 5 bases removed from V and 9 bases from J, the gap between germline ends came to 13 bases. Here the CDR3 reads CASSRLVSSQYF. The CDR3 nucleotides read TGTGCCAGCAGTAGACTGGTGTCTTCCCAGTACTTC.

The chain carries TRBV5-6 and TRBJ1-5, with D unresolved. Germline V gene sequence: CDR1 SGHDT, CDR2 YYEEEE. Trimming stripped 0 bases from V and 7 bases from J, with 14 bases between. The CDR3 consists of 15 residues. CDR3 nucleotides: TGTGCCAGCAGCTTGGCTCAAAAAGGAGTCCAGCCCCAGCATTTT. It is translated as CASSLAQKGVQPQHF.

The chain employs TRBV5-4 and TRBJ1-1; D might be TRBD1 (6 bases). The germline CDR1 and CDR2 sequences are SGHNT and YYREEE (reference sequence). There are 14 residues in the CDR3. Trimming pared 4 bases from V and 4 bases from J, leaving 14 bases between. The DNA for the CDR3 is TGTGCCAGCAGCCCCGGACAGCTACTCACTGAAGCTTTCTTT. Its protein product is CASSPGQLLTEAFF. The full variable domain, completed using reference TRBV5-4 and TRBJ1-1, is ETGVTQSPTHLIKTRGQQVTLRCSSQSGHNTVSWYQQALGQGPQFIFQYYREEENGRGNFPPRFSGLQFPNYSSELNVNALELDDSALYLCASSPGQLLTEAFFGQGTRLTVV.

This clone has more than one count but fewer than ten. V usage is TRBV28 and J usage is TRBJ1-5; 9 positions match TRBD1. The J segment lost 7 bases and the V segment lost 7 bases, leaving 8 bases of the junction unmatched. The germline V gene has CDR1 MDHEN and CDR2 SYDVKM. The CDR3 is made up of 14 amino acids. Written as DNA, the CDR3 is TGTGCCAGCACCCGACGACAGGGGGGACAGCCCCAGCATTTT. This codes for CASTRRQGGQPQHF. Looking up the rest from reference TRBV28 and TRBJ1-5 gives the full variable domain: DVKVTQSSRYLVKRTGEKVFLECVQDMDHENMFWYRQDPGLGLRLIYFSYDVKMKEKGDIPEGYSVSREKKERFSLILESASTNQTSMYLCASTRRQGGQPQHFGDGTRLSIL.

The chain recombines TRBV14 with TRBJ2-5, with a weak D call TRBD1 (7 bases). Germline values: CDR1 SGHDN, CDR2 FVKESK. The V end was cut by 4 bases, the J end by 4 bases, with 10 bases between. This CDR3 spans 13 amino acids. Here the CDR3 DNA reads TGTGCCAGCAGCCGGAGGGGGCCAGAGACCCAGTACTTC. It is translated as CASSRRGPETQYF.

V usage is TRBV6-2 or TRBV6-3 and J usage is TRBJ1-5; TRBD1 matches at 7 bases. Trimming at V came to 5 bases and at J to 3 bases, leaving 4 bases not matched to a gene. Germline CDR1 reads MNHEY; CDR2 reads SVGEGT. The CDR3 spans 14 residues. The CDR3 protein is CASSTGQINQPQHF. Here the CDR3 DNA reads TGTGCCAGCAGTACGGGACAGATCAATCAGCCCCAGCATTTT.

The chain recombines TRBV9 with TRBJ2-1, with a possible D match to TRBD2 (5 bases). V lost 2 bases and J lost 0, with 21 bases in between. Per germline, CDR1 SGDLS and CDR2 YYNGEE. The CDR3 has 19 residues. The CDR3 reads CASSVAPGFFTSSYNEQFF. The CDR3 DNA reads TGTGCCAGCAGCGTGGCCCCGGGGTTTTTCACTAGCTCCTACAATGAGCAGTTCTTC.

This sequence joins TRBV18 and TRBJ2-2, with 8 bases lining up with TRBD1. V dropped 6 bases and J dropped 1; count of bases not matched to a gene: 4. This CDR3 is built from 15 residues. Germline CDR1 and CDR2: KGHSH and LQKENI. This chain's CDR3 is CASSSGTGNTGELFF. The CDR3 DNA reads as TGTGCCAGCTCGTCAGGGACAGGGAACACCGGGGAGCTGTTTTTT.

The chain has TRBV12-5 and TRBJ2-2; a weak D match, TRBD2 (7 bases). Germline loops: CDR1 LGHNT, CDR2 FRNRAP. V lost 4 bases to trimming and J lost 4 bases, with 16 bases between them. The CDR3 covers 16 residues. DNA of the CDR3: TGTGCTAGTGGTTCTTGGGCGGGGGCCGCCACCGGGGAGCTGTTTTTT. This encodes CASGSWAGAATGELFF.

The CDR3 DNA follows: TGTGCCAGCAGTGAAGGGGGGGTCGGCTACACCTTC. As protein: CASSEGGVGYTF. The chain joins TRBV6-1 to TRBJ1-2; D is perhaps TRBD1 (5 bases). The CDR3 loop spans 12 amino acids. Trimming pared 1 base from V and 8 bases from J, leaving 8 bases between. CDR1 and CDR2 (germline): MNHNS, SASEGT.

The V and J genes are TRBV4-1 and TRBJ1-5; TRBD1 agrees at 7 bases. J lost 7 bases, V lost 0 bases, and 6 bases had no gene match. CDR1 and CDR2 from the germline V gene are MGHRA and YSYEKL. CDR3 size: 15 residues. As DNA, the CDR3 is TGCGCCAGCAGCCAAGAAAGGACAGGATTGCAGCCCCAGCATTTT. Translating gives CASSQERTGLQPQHF.

This clone has only a few counts. The chain has TRBV10-1 and TRBJ1-5, with D possibly matching TRBD1 (5 bases). Germline CDR1 WNHNN, CDR2 SYGVQD (reference sequence). V lost 7 bases, J lost 2 bases, and 21 bases lay in between. The CDR3 has 17 amino acids. The CDR3 is CASKVGRLSDGNQPQHF. In nucleotides, the CDR3 is TGCGCCAGCAAGGTGGGGCGCCTCTCCGATGGCAATCAGCCCCAGCATTTT.

CDR3 amino acids: CASNLAGGPIGELFF. The CDR3 region has the DNA TGCGCCAGCAACCTAGCGGGGGGGCCTATCGGGGAGCTGTTTTTT. The rearrangement joins TRBV4-1 to TRBJ2-2; 12 bases are a match to TRBD2. Germline V gene data show CDR1 as MGHRA and CDR2 as YSYEKL. The J segment lost 7 bases and the V segment lost 7 bases, leaving 7 bases of the junction unmatched. This CDR3 spans 15 amino acids.

V and J are TRBV28 and TRBJ2-2, with 9 bases aligning to TRBD1. Germline-derived CDR1 and CDR2 are MDHEN and SYDVKM. V was pared by 10 bases and J by 3 bases, with 15 bases of the junction left unmatched. The CDR3 has 17 amino acids. The CDR3 here is CANPRKNGTGYTGELFF. CDR3 DNA sequence: TGTGCCAACCCGAGGAAAAACGGGACAGGGTACACCGGGGAGCTGTTTTTT. The whole variable domain, filled in from reference TRBV28 and TRBJ2-2, reads DVKVTQSSRYLVKRTGEKVFLECVQDMDHENMFWYRQDPGLGLRLIYFSYDVKMKEKGDIPEGYSVSREKKERFSLILESASTNQTSMYLCANPRKNGTGYTGELFFGEGSRLTVL.

The V and J genes are TRBV4-1 and TRBJ1-5, with 7 positions matching TRBD1. V shed 1 base, J shed 4 bases, and the junction held 7 bases outside the gene matches. This CDR3 comprises 16 residues. The germline gives CDR1 MGHRA, CDR2 YSYEKL. The CDR3 DNA sequence: TGCGCCAGCAGCCAAGGGCCCGGGACAGCTAATCAGCCCCAGCATTTT. The encoded protein is CASSQGPGTANQPQHF.